The source of this T cell receptor (beta chain) is a study of shared clonotypes between healthy human individuals. This clone was seen a handful of times. No antigen is known for it. Several immunoSEQ 96-well plates shared each subset's DNA, each plate a replicate. Method: immunoSEQ multiplex PCR; TCRdb's copy keeps in-frame clones and lacks some. The sample shows about 590,000 clones, roughly 95% of them seen only once. Per germline, CDR1 SQVTM and CDR2 ANQGSEA. CDR3 length equals 13 residues. The V gene end was trimmed by 7 bases and the J gene end by 8 bases; junction bases not matched to a gene: 8. Cells designated naive CD8 were CD45RO-negative and were positively selected for CCR7, with terminally differentiated effector memory CD45RA+ cells excluded. Recent acute infections and vaccinations were absent in the healthy HIV-negative adult donors. Points from the study as a whole: Sampling involved blood alone; tissue repertoires likely differ.

The specimen was naive CD8+ T cells sorted from blood. J is TRBJ2-1 and V is TRBV29-1; 10 bases match TRBD2. The TCR was taken from a woman aged 25 to 39 in good health. The CDR3 is CSAAAGTSDEQFF. In DNA, the CDR3 is TGCAGCGCCGCGGCAGGGACTAGCGATGAGCAGTTCTTC.